This TCR beta chain was obtained from a study of blood T cell repertoires in COVID-19. Assay: immunoSEQ multiplex PCR; the TCRdb copy retains only in-frame clones and omits some. The table records roughly 110,000 clones, around four fifths of them present only once. CDR1 is SGDLS, CDR2 YYNGEE, per germline. V shed 2 bases, J shed 4 bases, and the junction held 1 base outside the gene matches. This CDR3 comprises 14 residues. The origin of this receptor is a woman aged 70-85 years with acute or convalescent COVID-19. This chain links TRBV9 with TRBJ2-3, with TRBD2 matching over 10 bases. Sequences were obtained from peripheral blood. DNA for the CDR3: TGTGCCAGCAGCGTCGGACTAGCGGCAGATACGCAGTATTTT. Protein product: CASSVGLAADTQYF. The whole variable domain, remainder taken from reference TRBV9 and TRBJ2-3, is DSGVTQTPKHLITATGQRVTLRCSPRSGDLSVYWYQQSLDQGLQFLIQYYNGEERAKGNILERFSAQQFPDLHSELNLSSLELGDSALYFCASSVGLAADTQYFGPGTRLTVL.